These T cell receptor beta chains were read from a single sample in a study of technical replicates of blood from a handful of donors. The data were produced by immunoSEQ multiplex PCR, yet TCRdb's version contains in-frame clones alone and is incomplete. The sample lists 84,000 or so clones, roughly 94% occurring once. Material for sequencing was T cells isolated from PBMCs. Receptors were obtained from a human donor in good health. The conserved cysteine and the conserved F or W are not part of the CDR3 here.

V	J	CDR3
TRBV4-1	TRBJ2-3	ASSQGKIGTDTQY
TRBV2	TRBJ2-6	AISGGRKDSGANVLT
TRBV19	TRBJ1-1	ATLQFDRVLGTEAF
TRBV2	TRBJ2-2	ASKSPSGITGELF
TRBV27	TRBJ1-1	ASSLWDRDTEAF
TRBV6-5	TRBJ2-5	ASSGSTQTQY
TRBV5-1	TRBJ2-3	ASSSDGTGGRRTQY
TRBV5-4	TRBJ2-1	ASSRWTSGGALSYNEQF
TRBV7-9	TRBJ2-1	ASSSTPNNEQF
TRBV4-2	TRBJ2-3	ASSRQGNTDTQY
TRBV30	TRBJ2-1	ARRLAGPYNEQF
TRBV5-5	TRBJ2-2	ASSLNVMATGELF
TRBV29-1	TRBJ1-3	SVLLSGNTIY
TRBV4-1	TRBJ2-2	ASSQTRTGLNTGELF
TRBV5-6	TRBJ1-5	ASSLGQGHIYSNQPQH
TRBV5-8	TRBJ1-4	ASSLADILATNEKLF
TRBV19	TRBJ2-7	ASSVRGYYEQY
TRBV13	TRBJ1-1	ASSKGAHGNTEAF
TRBV10-1	TRBJ1-1	ASSESRPGDTEAF
TRBV6-1	TRBJ2-7	ASSEAPAREQY
TRBV5-1	TRBJ1-2	ASSSGGNYGYT
TRBV7-8	TRBJ1-1	ASSIDRARRTEAF
TRBV7-2	TRBJ2-1	ASSLVVAGVNYNEQF
TRBV4-2	TRBJ2-1	ASSQGRDYNEQF
TRBV19	TRBJ1-2	ASRRQVGNYGYT
TRBV6-5	TRBJ2-5	ASSYGQGTRETQY
TRBV5-1	TRBJ2-1	ASSRGGAQSYNEQF
TRBV19	TRBJ2-1	ASKRRQSSYNEQF